These T cell receptor beta chains were read from a single sample in a study of identical twins. TCRdb ran MiXCR on the 5' RACE reads and lists one entry per CDR3 protein. The sample lists fewer than 550,000 distinct CDR3 sequences; around 15% were seen once. These data were also filed under a second study, of yellow fever vaccine responses in identical twins.

The specimen was CD4+ T cells sorted from blood. The receptors originated from a woman aged 18-29 years in good health. The CDR3 runs from the conserved cysteine through the conserved F or W. D genes are given only for firm matches. Size is omitted from some rows. Given values are once, few, many or a class for expanded clones.

size,D,V,J,CDR3,DNA
many,TRBD2,TRBV4-2,TRBJ2-1,CASSHGGTSGSNEQFF,TGTGCCAGCAGCCACGGTGGGACTAGCGGGAGCAATGAGCAGTTCTTC
few,NA,TRBV24-1,TRBJ2-3,CATSDPGSVGTLTDTQYF,TGTGCCACCAGTGACCCTGGGTCTGTTGGGACCCTCACAGATACGCAGTATTTT
NA,NA,TRBV20-1,TRBJ2-1,CSFEDYNEQFF,TGCAGTTTTGAGGATTACAATGAGCAGTTCTTC
NA,NA,TRBV7-2,TRBJ2-1,CASRPRGLGSYNEQFF,TGTGCCAGCAGACCTCGAGGTTTGGGGTCCTACAATGAGCAGTTCTTC
few,TRBD1,TRBV12-5,TRBJ2-4,CASGLVRVDRIVNIQYF,TGTGCTAGTGGTTTGGTACGTGTGGACAGGATCGTGAACATTCAGTACTTC
few,NA,TRBV20-1,TRBJ2-3,CSARPWDTQYF,TGCAGTGCTCGGCCGTGGGATACGCAGTATTTT
NA,TRBD1,TRBV12-3/TRBV12-4,TRBJ1-2,CASSPTGGKIYGYTF,TGTGCCAGCAGCCCAACAGGGGGCAAAATCTATGGCTACACCTTC
NA,NA,TRBV5-1,TRBJ2-1,CASSLAKTVYSYNEQFF,TGCGCCAGCAGCTTGGCCAAGACAGTCTACTCCTACAATGAGCAGTTCTTC
NA,TRBD2,TRBV5-1,TRBJ2-3,CASSPIAGGSDTQYF,TGCGCCAGCAGCCCAATAGCGGGAGGTTCGGATACGCAGTATTTT
NA,TRBD2,TRBV7-9,TRBJ2-3,CVSTPGLWSTDTQYF,TGTGTCAGCACCCCGGGACTATGGTCAACAGATACGCAGTATTTT
NA,TRBD1,TRBV3-1,TRBJ2-7,CASTSHGTDEQYF,TGTGCCAGCACCAGCCACGGGACAGACGAGCAGTACTTC
few,NA,TRBV29-1,TRBJ2-2,CSGRNTGELFF,TGCAGCGGGCGAAACACCGGGGAGCTGTTTTTT
NA,TRBD1,TRBV7-9,TRBJ1-2,CASTATGGGYTF,TGTGCCAGCACCGCGACAGGGGGTGGCTACACCTTC
few,TRBD2,TRBV12-3/TRBV12-4,TRBJ2-5,CASVSNREGRGTQYF,TGTGCCAGCGTCTCTAACCGGGAGGGCCGGGGGACCCAGTACTTC
few,NA,TRBV5-1,TRBJ2-6,CASSLGISTSGANVLTF,TGCGCCAGCAGCTTGGGGATTTCTACCTCTGGGGCCAACGTCCTGACTTTC
few,TRBD2,TRBV12-3/TRBV12-4,TRBJ2-1,CASSRLAGVDEQFF,TGTGCCAGCAGTCGACTAGCGGGAGTCGACGAGCAGTTCTTC
NA,NA,TRBV5-1,TRBJ1-2,CASSPASAANYGYTF,TGCGCCAGCAGCCCAGCCTCTGCGGCTAACTATGGCTACACCTTC
few,NA,TRBV12-3/TRBV12-4,TRBJ2-4,CASSSPVAEVNIQYF,TGTGCCAGCAGTTCCCCGGTTGCAGAGGTGAACATTCAGTACTTC
NA,NA,TRBV5-8,TRBJ1-5,CASTPENNLAQPQHF,TGTGCCAGCACCCCGGAGAACAATCTGGCTCAGCCCCAGCATTTT
few,TRBD1,TRBV7-9,TRBJ1-2,CASSPSRQGDGYTF,TGTGCCAGCAGCCCCTCCCGACAGGGCGATGGCTACACCTTC
few,TRBD2,TRBV11-2,TRBJ2-3,CASSLDGLAGSTDTQYF,TGTGCCAGCAGCTTAGATGGGCTAGCGGGTAGCACAGATACGCAGTATTTT
few,TRBD2,TRBV20-1,TRBJ2-7,CSARALGLDYEQYF,TGCAGTGCTAGGGCCCTGGGACTAGACTACGAGCAGTACTTC